This T cell receptor (beta chain) was documented in a study of blood T cell repertoires in COVID-19. About the research overall: Acute and convalescent COVID-19 specimens originated in the United States, Italy and Spain. From T cells, B-cell-depleted T cells, or PBMCs came the material, which was cDNA or gDNA.

Looked up from germline, CDR1 is SGHAT and CDR2 is FQNNGV. This CDR3 is 16 amino acids long. V lost 4 bases to trimming and J lost 4 bases; unmatched junction nucleotides: 10. The assay was immunoSEQ multiplex PCR, and TCRdb's table has in-frame clones only and misses some. Of 72,000 or so clones in the sample, approximately 89% were seen once. The chain recombines TRBV11-2 with TRBJ2-7; 10 positions agree with TRBD2. The source is a man in his fifties or sixties with acute or convalescent COVID-19. The sample taken for sequencing was peripheral blood. CDR3 coding DNA: TGTGCCAGCAGCTCGATAAGCGGGGGGGCTAGATACGAGCAGTACTTC. Amino acids: CASSSISGGARYEQYF.